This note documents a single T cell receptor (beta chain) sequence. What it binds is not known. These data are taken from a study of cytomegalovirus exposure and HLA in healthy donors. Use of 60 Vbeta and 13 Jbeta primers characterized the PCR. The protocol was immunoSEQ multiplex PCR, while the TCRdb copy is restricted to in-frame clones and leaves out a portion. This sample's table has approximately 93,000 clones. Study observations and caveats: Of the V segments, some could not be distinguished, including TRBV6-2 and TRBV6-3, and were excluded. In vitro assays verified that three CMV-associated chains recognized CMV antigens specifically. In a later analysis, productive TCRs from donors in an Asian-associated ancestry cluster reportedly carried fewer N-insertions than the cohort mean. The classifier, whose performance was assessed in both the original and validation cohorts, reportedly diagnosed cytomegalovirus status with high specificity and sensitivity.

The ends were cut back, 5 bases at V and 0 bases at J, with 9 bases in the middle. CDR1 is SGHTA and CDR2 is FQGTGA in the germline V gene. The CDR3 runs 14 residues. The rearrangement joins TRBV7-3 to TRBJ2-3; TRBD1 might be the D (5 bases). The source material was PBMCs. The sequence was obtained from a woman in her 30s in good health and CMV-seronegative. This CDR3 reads CASSTTVSTDTQYF. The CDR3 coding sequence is TGTGCCAGCAGCACGACAGTTAGCACAGATACGCAGTATTTT. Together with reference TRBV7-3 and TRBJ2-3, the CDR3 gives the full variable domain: GAGVSQTPSNKVTEKGKYVELRCDPISGHTALYWYRQSLGQGPEFLIYFQGTGAADDSGLPNDRFFAVRPEGSVSTLKIQRTERGDSAVYLCASSTTVSTDTQYFGPGTRLTVL.